This TCR beta chain stems from a study of OX40 agonist ivuxolimab in advanced cancers. About the study: The mean age was roughly 60 years, ranging from 23 to 79, with under 90% of participants male.

The CDR3 covers 12 residues. CDR1 is GTSNPN and CDR2 is SVGIG in the germline V gene (reference sequence). V was trimmed by 1 base and J by 4 bases, leaving 5 bases between them. If patients had autoimmune disease history or systemic immunosuppression, they were excluded. Study conclusions and caveats: The study found among the lowest clonal expansion in partial responders at 0.1-3.0 mg/kg. With doses of 0.1 to 3.0 mg/kg, CD4+ and CD8+ blood T cells had undergone clonal expansion by week 6.

The assay was immunoSEQ multiplex PCR, and TCRdb's table has in-frame clones only and misses some. The sample records tens of thousands of clones, around 88% being singletons. Concerning this clone itself: Its specificity is unknown.

The sample here was CD4+ or CD8+ T cells sorted from blood, taken in a trial of the OX40 agonist ivuxolimab. The rearrangement links TRBV30 to TRBJ1-3; the D is unclear. This receptor was identified in an adult with an advanced solid tumor such as melanoma, head and neck, liver or kidney cancer. This CDR3 is CAWSASGNTIYF. The CDR3, as DNA: TGTGCCTGGAGTGCGAGCGGAAACACCATATATTTT.